Shown below are 18 T cell receptor beta chains from a single sample sequenced in a study of blood T cell repertoires in COVID-19. Using immunoSEQ multiplex PCR, the repertoire was profiled, and TCRdb retains in-frame clones only, with some absent. The data hold around 300,000 clones, with about 89% observed a single time. Material for sequencing was peripheral blood. These receptors were taken from a woman in her thirties with COVID-19, enrolled during active disease.

This rearrangement joins TRBV28 to TRBJ2-5; 9 bases are shared with TRBD1. This CDR3 has 14 amino acids. Germline-derived CDR1 and CDR2 are MDHEN and SYDVKM. V shed 2 bases, J shed 5 bases, and the junction held 3 bases outside the gene matches. The CDR3 coding sequence is TGTGCCAGCAGTTTAGGGACAGGGATGGAGACCCAGTACTTC. Translation: CASSLGTGMETQYF.

The chain combines TRBV27 with TRBJ2-7, with TRBD2 identical over 12 bases. The CDR3 is made up of 15 amino acids. Germline trimming cut 6 bases from V and 1 base from J; bases unmatched to any gene: 4. Germline-derived CDR1 and CDR2 are MNHEY and SMNVEV (reference sequence). The CDR3 DNA sequence: TGTGCCAGCAGGTTGGGACTAGCGGGTTCCTACGAGCAGTACTTC. Translating gives CASRLGLAGSYEQYF.

The chain links TRBV7-9 to TRBJ2-7; tentative D call: TRBD1 (5 bases). The V end was cut by 3 bases, the J end by 4 bases, with 13 bases between. The CDR3 covers 14 residues. The germline V gene encodes CDR1 SEHNR and CDR2 FQNEAQ (reference sequence). This chain's CDR3 is CASSFLNRPYEQYF. For the CDR3, the DNA is TGTGCCAGCAGCTTTTTGAACAGGCCATACGAGCAGTACTTC.

The rearrangement links TRBV30 to TRBJ1-2, with D perhaps TRBD1 (6 bases). V lost 2 bases and J 5 bases, leaving 21 bases between the germline ends. CDR3 length: 16 amino acids. Germline lookup yields CDR1 GTSNPN and CDR2 SVGIG (reference sequence). CDR3 DNA: TGTGCCTGGAGTCACCGGGGGGCAGCAACGGGGTATGGCTACACCTTC. This gives the protein CAWSHRGAATGYGYTF.

This chain joins TRBV4-1 and TRBJ2-3, with 7 bases that match TRBD2. Germline CDR1 and CDR2: MGHRA and YSYEKL. V trimming: 1 base; J trimming: 1 base; junction bases outside the gene matches: 5. The CDR3 sequence is 16 residues long. CDR3: CASSQVRRGGTDTQYF. As DNA, the CDR3 is TGCGCCAGCAGCCAAGTTCGCCGGGGGGGCACAGATACGCAGTATTTT.

The rearrangement links TRBV24-1 to TRBJ2-1; D gene uncertain. CDR1 is KGHDR, CDR2 SFDVKD, per germline. This CDR3 has 13 residues. Deletions cut 5 bases from V and 5 bases from J, with 9 bases between. The CDR3 is CATSGTGNNEQFF. The CDR3 DNA reads as TGTGCCACCAGTGGAACTGGTAACAATGAGCAGTTCTTC.

The V call is TRBV11-2, the J call TRBJ1-3, with D hard to call. CDR3 length: 18 amino acids. Trimming removed 3 bases from V and 3 bases from J, with 21 bases in between. Looked up from germline, CDR1 is SGHAT and CDR2 is FQNNGV. The CDR3: CASSLGDIEVLRGNTIYF. The CDR3, as DNA: TGTGCCAGCAGCTTGGGCGACATAGAAGTGCTCCGTGGAAACACCATATATTTT.

This clone was seen once. The chain combines TRBV6-5 with TRBJ2-3; D is unresolved. Germline CDR1 is MNHEY and CDR2 is SVGAGI. This CDR3 is 15 amino acids long. V lost 8 bases and J lost 3, with 18 bases in between. The CDR3 loop is CASLTFAVWTDTQYF. The CDR3 bases are TGTGCCAGCCTTACCTTTGCGGTATGGACAGATACGCAGTATTTT.

V usage is TRBV14 and J usage is TRBJ2-2; 7 bases line up with TRBD1. Germline CDR1 SGHDN, CDR2 FVKESK. CDR3 size: 14 residues. The trim removed 4 bases at V and 3 bases at J, leaving 2 bases unmatched. CDR3 nucleotide sequence: TGTGCCAGCAGCCTCGGACAGGACACCGGGGAGCTGTTTTTT. It encodes CASSLGQDTGELFF. Looking up the rest from reference TRBV14 and TRBJ2-2 gives the full variable domain: EAGVTQFPSHSVIEKGQTVTLRCDPISGHDNLYWYRRVMGKEIKFLLHFVKESKQDESGMPNNRFLAERTGGTYSTLKVQPAELEDSGVYFCASSLGQDTGELFFGEGSRLTVL.

V and J are TRBV6-5 and TRBJ2-2, with 7 nucleotides matching TRBD1. Germline CDR1 is MNHEY and CDR2 is SVGAGI. V lost 5 bases, J lost 3 bases, and 3 bases stayed unmatched. The CDR3 runs to 14 residues. CDR3 residues: CASSRDRDTGELFF. CDR3 nucleotide sequence: TGTGCCAGCAGTCGCGACAGGGACACCGGGGAGCTGTTTTTT.

This clone has just a few counts. The chain links TRBV10-1 to TRBJ2-7, with TRBD2 matching over 12 bases. This CDR3 region has 16 residues. With 3 bases clipped from V and 5 bases from J, the junction kept 8 bases outside the gene matches. CDR1 is WNHNN and CDR2 is SYGVQD in the germline V gene (reference sequence). DNA for the CDR3: TGCGCCAGCAGTGAAACGATAACTAGCGGGAGGAACGAGCAGTACTTC. Its protein is CASSETITSGRNEQYF.

J is TRBJ1-4 and V is TRBV10-1, with TRBD1 matching 9 bases. Germline values: CDR1 WNHNN, CDR2 SYGVQD (reference sequence). CDR3 length: 14 residues. With V trimmed by 6 bases and J by 8 bases, 7 bases remained unmatched. The CDR3 sequence: CASSPGQGKEKLFF. The CDR3 DNA reads TGCGCCAGCAGCCCGGGACAGGGTAAAGAAAAACTGTTTTTT.

V is TRBV30 and J is TRBJ2-5; D is ambiguous. V was clipped by 0 bases and J by 0 bases, with 11 bases between them. From germline, CDR1 is GTSNPN and CDR2 SVGIG (reference sequence). The CDR3 has 15 residues. The CDR3, as DNA: TGTGCCTGGAGTGTACTCCCACAGTACCAAGAGACCCAGTACTTC. Translation: CAWSVLPQYQETQYF.

The J gene is TRBJ2-4, the V gene TRBV24-1; D remains ambiguous. This CDR3 region has 14 residues. V shed 3 bases and J shed 0 bases, with 5 bases lying between them. CDR1 and CDR2 (germline): KGHDR, SFDVKD. The CDR3 DNA follows: TGTGCCACCAGTGATATTAGAGCCAAAAACATTCAGTACTTC. Its translation: CATSDIRAKNIQYF.

The chain is built from TRBV5-1 and TRBJ2-3; 8 nucleotides agree with TRBD1. After removal of 7 bases from V and 3 bases from J, the junction contained 10 bases not matched to a gene. The CDR3 spans 15 residues. The germline V gene has CDR1 SGHRS and CDR2 YFSETQ. The CDR3 DNA reads TGCGCCAGCGGATCCAGAGGACAGGGTACAGATACGCAGTATTTT. Its protein is CASGSRGQGTDTQYF.

This clone came up once. CDR3 sequence reads: CASSLSVVGGSYEENEQFF. The DNA for the CDR3 is TGTGCCAGCAGCTTATCGGTGGTGGGAGGCAGCTACGAAGAAAATGAGCAGTTCTTC. This rearrangement joins TRBV7-9 to TRBJ2-1, with a tentative D call TRBD2 (6 bases). Germline assignment: CDR1 SEHNR and CDR2 FQNEAQ (reference sequence). The length of the CDR3 is 19 residues. The V gene lost 2 bases and the J gene lost 7 bases, with 27 bases spanning the gap. Drawing the rest from reference TRBV7-9 and TRBJ2-1, the complete variable domain is DTGVSQNPRHKITKRGQNVTFRCDPISEHNRLYWYRQTLGQGPEFLTYFQNEAQLEKSRLLSDRFSAERPKGSFSTLEIQRTEQGDSAMYLCASSLSVVGGSYEENEQFFGPGTRLTVL.

Turning to this clone: This sample includes further DNA sequences coding for the same CDR3. J is TRBJ1-1 and V is TRBV7-3; a possible D gene is TRBD1 (6 bases). This CDR3 comprises 13 residues. Trimming stripped 5 bases from V and 1 base from J, with 8 bases between. Germline V gives CDR1 SGHTA, CDR2 FQGTGA. CDR3 sequence (DNA): TGTGCCAGCAGCCTGGACAGGAACACTGAAGCTTTCTTT. This sequence encodes CASSLDRNTEAFF.

CDR3 coding DNA: TGTGCCAGCAGCGTATTGTCCGGCACAGATACGCAGTATTTT. Protein: CASSVLSGTDTQYF. The chain uses TRBV9 and TRBJ2-3; the D is unclear. The germline V and J ends were trimmed by 1 base and 1 base, with 7 bases remaining between them. Germline V gene data show CDR1 as SGDLS and CDR2 as YYNGEE. The CDR3 runs to 14 residues.